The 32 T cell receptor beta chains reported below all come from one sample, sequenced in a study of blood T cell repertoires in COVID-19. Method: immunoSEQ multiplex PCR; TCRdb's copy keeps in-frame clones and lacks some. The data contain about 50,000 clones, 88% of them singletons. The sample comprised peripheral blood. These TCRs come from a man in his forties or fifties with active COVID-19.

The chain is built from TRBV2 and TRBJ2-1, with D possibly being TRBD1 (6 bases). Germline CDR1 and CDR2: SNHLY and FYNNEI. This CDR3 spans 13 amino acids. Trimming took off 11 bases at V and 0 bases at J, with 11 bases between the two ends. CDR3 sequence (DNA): TGTGCCGGGGGCGAGGACTCCTACAATGAGCAGTTCTTC. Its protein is CAGGEDSYNEQFF.

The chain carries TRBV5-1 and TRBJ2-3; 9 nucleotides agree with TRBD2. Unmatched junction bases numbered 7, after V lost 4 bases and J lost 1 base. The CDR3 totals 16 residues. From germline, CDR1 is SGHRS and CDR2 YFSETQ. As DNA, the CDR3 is TGCGCCAGCAGCCCACCCCGACTAGCGGGCACAGATACGCAGTATTTT. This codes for CASSPPRLAGTDTQYF.

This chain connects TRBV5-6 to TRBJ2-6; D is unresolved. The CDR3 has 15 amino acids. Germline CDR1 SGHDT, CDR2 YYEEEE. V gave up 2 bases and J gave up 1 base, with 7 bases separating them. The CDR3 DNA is TGTGCCAGCAGCTTTACTGTATCTGGGGCCAACGTCCTGACTTTC. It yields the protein CASSFTVSGANVLTF.

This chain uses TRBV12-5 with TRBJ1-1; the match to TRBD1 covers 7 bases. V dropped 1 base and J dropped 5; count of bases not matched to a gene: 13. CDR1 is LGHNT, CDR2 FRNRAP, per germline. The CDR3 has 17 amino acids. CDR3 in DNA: TGTGCTAGTGGTTTGGGACAGGGATCGTTTCGTCTTACTGAAGCTTTCTTT. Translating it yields CASGLGQGSFRLTEAFF. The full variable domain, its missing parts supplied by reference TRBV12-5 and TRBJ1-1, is DARVTQTPRHKVTEMGQEVTMRCQPILGHNTVFWYRQTMMQGLELLAYFRNRAPLDDSGMPKDRFSAEMPDATLATLKIQPSEPRDSAVYFCASGLGQGSFRLTEAFFGQGTRLTVV.

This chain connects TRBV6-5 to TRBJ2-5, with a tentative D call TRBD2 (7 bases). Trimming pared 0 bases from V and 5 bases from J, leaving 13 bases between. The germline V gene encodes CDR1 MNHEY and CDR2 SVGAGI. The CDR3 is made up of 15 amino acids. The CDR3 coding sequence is TGTGCCAGCAGTTACTCGGGGGGGCCTCGGGAGACCCAGTACTTC. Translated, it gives CASSYSGGPRETQYF.

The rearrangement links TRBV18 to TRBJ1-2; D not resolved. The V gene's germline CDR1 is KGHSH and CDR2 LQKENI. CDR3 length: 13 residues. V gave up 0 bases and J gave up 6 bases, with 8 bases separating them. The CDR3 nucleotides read TGTGCCAGCTCACCACCGAACAGAGATGGCTACACCTTC. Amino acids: CASSPPNRDGYTF.

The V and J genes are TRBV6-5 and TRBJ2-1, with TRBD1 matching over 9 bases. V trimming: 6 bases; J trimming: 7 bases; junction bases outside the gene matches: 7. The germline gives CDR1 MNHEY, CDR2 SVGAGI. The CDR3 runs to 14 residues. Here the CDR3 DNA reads TGTGCCAGCAGCGACAGGGGGTCTTGGAATGAGCAGTTCTTC. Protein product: CASSDRGSWNEQFF.

CDR3 loop: CAWGGQGNSPLHF. The CDR3 DNA is TGTGCCTGGGGTGGACAGGGCAATTCACCCCTCCACTTT. The chain employs TRBV30 and TRBJ1-6; 8 positions match TRBD1. CDR1 and CDR2 (germline): GTSNPN, SVGIG (reference sequence). J lost 7 bases, V lost 5 bases, and 4 bases had no gene match. This CDR3 comprises 13 residues.

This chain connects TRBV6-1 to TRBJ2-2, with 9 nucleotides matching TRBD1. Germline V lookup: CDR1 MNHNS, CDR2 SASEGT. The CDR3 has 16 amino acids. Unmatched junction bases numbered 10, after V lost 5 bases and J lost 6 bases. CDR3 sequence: CASSKGDRVESGELFF. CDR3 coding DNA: TGTGCCAGCAGTAAAGGGGACAGGGTGGAGTCCGGGGAGCTGTTTTTT.

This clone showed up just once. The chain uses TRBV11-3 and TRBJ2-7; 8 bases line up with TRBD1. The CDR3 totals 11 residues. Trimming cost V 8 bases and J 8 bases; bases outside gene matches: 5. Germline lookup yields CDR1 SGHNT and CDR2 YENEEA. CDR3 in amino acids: CASLPGGQQYF. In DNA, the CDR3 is TGTGCCAGCCTCCCAGGGGGCCAGCAGTACTTC. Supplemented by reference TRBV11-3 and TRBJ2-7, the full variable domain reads EAGVVQSPRYKIIEKKQPVAFWCNPISGHNTLYWYLQNLGQGPELLIRYENEEAVDDSQLPKDRFSAERLKGVDSTLKIQPAELGDSAVYLCASLPGGQQYFGPGTRLTVT.

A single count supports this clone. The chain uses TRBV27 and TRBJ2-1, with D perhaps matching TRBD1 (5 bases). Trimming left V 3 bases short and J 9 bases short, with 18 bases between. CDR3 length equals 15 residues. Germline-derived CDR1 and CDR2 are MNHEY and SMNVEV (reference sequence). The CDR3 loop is CASSFGRDGESEQFF. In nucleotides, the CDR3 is TGTGCCAGCAGTTTCGGCAGGGATGGGGAAAGTGAGCAGTTCTTC.

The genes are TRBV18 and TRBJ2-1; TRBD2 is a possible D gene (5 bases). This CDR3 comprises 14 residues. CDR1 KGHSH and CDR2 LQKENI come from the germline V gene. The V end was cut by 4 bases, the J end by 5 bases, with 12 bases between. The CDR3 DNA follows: TGTGCCAGCTCACACGACCGGGAAAACAATGAGCAGTTCTTC. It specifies CASSHDRENNEQFF.

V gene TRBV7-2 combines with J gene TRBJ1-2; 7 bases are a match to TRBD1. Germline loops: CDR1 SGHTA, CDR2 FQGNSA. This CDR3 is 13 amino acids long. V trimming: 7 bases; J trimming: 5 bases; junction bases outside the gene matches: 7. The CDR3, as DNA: TGTGCCAGCACCTACCGACAGGGATATGGCTACACCTTC. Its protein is CASTYRQGYGYTF. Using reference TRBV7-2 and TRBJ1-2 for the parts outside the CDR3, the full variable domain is GAGVSQSPSNKVTEKGKDVELRCDPISGHTALYWYRQSLGQGLEFLIYFQGNSAPDKSGLPSDRFSAERTGGSVSTLTIQRTQQEDSAVYLCASTYRQGYGYTFGSGTRLTVV.

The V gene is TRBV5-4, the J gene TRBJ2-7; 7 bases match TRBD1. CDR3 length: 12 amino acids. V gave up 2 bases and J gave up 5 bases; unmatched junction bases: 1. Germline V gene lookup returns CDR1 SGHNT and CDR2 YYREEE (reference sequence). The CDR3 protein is CASSLQGNEQYF. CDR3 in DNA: TGTGCCAGCAGCTTACAGGGGAACGAGCAGTACTTC.

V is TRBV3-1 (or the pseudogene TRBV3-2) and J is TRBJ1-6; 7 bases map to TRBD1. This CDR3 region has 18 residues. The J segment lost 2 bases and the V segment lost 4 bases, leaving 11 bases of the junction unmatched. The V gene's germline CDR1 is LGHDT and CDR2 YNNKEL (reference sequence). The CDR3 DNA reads TGTGCCAGCAGCCGTCGTCTTACAGGGGTTACCTATAATTCACCCCTCCACTTT. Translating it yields CASSRRLTGVTYNSPLHF.

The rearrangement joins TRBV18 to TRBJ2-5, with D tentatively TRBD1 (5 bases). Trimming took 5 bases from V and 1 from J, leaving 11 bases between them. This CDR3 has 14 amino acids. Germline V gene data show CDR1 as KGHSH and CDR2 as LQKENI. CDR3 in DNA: TGTGCCAGCTCAATAGGCAGGGCCCAAGAGACCCAGTACTTC. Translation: CASSIGRAQETQYF.

In DNA, the CDR3 is TGTGCCAGCAGCTTAGGACTAGCGGGGGGCCTCGCGAACACCGGGGAGCTGTTTTTT. It yields the protein CASSLGLAGGLANTGELFF. This chain uses TRBV5-4 with TRBJ2-2; 14 bases are a match to TRBD2. Trimming took 2 bases from V and 0 from J; bases not matched to a gene: 6. Germline V gives CDR1 SGHNT, CDR2 YYREEE (reference sequence). CDR3 length: 19 amino acids.

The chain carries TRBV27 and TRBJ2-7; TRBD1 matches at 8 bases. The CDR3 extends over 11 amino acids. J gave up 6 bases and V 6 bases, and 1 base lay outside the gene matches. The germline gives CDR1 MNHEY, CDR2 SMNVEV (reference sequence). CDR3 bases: TGTGCCAGCAGACAGGGGGTCGAGCAGTACTTC. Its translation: CASRQGVEQYF.

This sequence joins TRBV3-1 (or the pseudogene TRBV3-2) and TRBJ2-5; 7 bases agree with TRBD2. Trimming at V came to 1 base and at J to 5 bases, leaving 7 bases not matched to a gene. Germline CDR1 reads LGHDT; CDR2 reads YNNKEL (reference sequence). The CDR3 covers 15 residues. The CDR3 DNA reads TGTGCCAGCAGCCAAGTTGCCGGGGAGGGGGAGACCCAGTACTTC. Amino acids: CASSQVAGEGETQYF.

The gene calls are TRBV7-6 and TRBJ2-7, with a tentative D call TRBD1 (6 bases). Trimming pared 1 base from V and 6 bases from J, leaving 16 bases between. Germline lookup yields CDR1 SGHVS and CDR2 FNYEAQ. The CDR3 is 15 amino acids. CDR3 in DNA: TGTGCCAGCAGCTTAGGTAGGGCAGGGGATTCCGAGCAGTACTTC. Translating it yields CASSLGRAGDSEQYF.

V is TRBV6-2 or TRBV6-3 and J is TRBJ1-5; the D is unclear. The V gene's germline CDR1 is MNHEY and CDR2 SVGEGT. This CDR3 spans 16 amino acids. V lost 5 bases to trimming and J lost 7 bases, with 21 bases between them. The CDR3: CASSTLKRQLGQPQHF. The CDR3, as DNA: TGTGCCAGCAGTACCCTAAAGCGGCAGTTAGGCCAGCCCCAGCATTTT.

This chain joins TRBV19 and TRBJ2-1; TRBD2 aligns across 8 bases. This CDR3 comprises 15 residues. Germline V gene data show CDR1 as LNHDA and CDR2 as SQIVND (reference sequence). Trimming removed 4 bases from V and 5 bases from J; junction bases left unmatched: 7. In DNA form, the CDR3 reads TGTGCCAGTAGTAGCGGGAGGAGGGCGGACAATGAGCAGTTCTTC. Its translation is CASSSGRRADNEQFF.

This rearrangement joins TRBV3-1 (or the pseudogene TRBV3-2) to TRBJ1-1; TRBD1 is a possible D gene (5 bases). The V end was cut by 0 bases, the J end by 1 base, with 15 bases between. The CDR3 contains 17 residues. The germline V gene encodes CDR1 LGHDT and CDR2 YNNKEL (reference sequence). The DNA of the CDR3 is TGTGCCAGCAGCCAAGAAGTGGGGCGGTTAAAGAACACTGAAGCTTTCTTT. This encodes CASSQEVGRLKNTEAFF.

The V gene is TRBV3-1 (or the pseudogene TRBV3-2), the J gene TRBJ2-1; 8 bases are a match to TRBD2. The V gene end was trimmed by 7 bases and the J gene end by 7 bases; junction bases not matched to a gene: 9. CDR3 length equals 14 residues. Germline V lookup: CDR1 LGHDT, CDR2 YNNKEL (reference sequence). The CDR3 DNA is TGTGCCAGCAACTTAGCGGGGATTAGGAATGAGCAGTTCTTC. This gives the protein CASNLAGIRNEQFF.

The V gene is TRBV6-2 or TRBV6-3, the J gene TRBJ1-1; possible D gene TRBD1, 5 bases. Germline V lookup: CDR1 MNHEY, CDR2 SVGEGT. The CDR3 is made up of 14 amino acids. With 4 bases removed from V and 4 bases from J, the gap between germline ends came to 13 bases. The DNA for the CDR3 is TGTGCCAGCAGTTCTTTGGGACTAGGCACTGAAGCTTTCTTT. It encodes CASSSLGLGTEAFF.

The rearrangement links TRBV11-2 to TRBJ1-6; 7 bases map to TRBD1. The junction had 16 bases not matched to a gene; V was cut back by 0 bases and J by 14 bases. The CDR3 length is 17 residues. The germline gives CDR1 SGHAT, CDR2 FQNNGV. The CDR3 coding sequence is TGTGCCAGCAGCTTAGATCTGGGACAGAACCGATATCGGACCCTCCACTTT. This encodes CASSLDLGQNRYRTLHF.

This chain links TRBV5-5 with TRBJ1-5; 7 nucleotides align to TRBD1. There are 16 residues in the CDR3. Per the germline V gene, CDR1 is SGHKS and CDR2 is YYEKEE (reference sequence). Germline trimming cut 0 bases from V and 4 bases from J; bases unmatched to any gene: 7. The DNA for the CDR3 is TGTGCCAGCAGCTTGGCCCTGACAGGGTCGAATCAGCCCCAGCATTTT. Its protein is CASSLALTGSNQPQHF.

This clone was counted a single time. CDR3 sequence: CASSFLEEETQYF. The CDR3 DNA reads as TGTGCCAGCAGTTTCCTGGAGGAAGAGACCCAGTACTTC. This chain joins TRBV12-3 or TRBV12-4 and TRBJ2-5, with D perhaps TRBD2 (5 bases). The CDR3 extends over 13 amino acids. Trimming took 3 bases from V and 3 from J, leaving 8 bases between them.

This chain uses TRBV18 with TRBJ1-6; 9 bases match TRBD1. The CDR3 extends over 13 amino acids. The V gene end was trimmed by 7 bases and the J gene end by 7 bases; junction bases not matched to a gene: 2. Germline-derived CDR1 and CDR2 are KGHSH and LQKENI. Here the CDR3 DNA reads TGTGCCAGCTGCGACAGGGGGAATTCACCCCTCCACTTT. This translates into CASCDRGNSPLHF.

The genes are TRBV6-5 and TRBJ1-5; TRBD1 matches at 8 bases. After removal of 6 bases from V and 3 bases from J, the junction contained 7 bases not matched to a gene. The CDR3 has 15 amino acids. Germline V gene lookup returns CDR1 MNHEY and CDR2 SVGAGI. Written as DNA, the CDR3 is TGTGCCAGCAGACATACAGGGGGACTCAATCAGCCCCAGCATTTT. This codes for CASRHTGGLNQPQHF.

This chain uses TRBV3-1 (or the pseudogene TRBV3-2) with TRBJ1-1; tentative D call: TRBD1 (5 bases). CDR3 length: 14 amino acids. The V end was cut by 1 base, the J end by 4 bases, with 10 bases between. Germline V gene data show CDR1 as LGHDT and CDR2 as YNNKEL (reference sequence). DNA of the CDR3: TGTGCCAGCAGCCAAGTGAGGACATCCACTGAAGCTTTCTTT. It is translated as CASSQVRTSTEAFF.

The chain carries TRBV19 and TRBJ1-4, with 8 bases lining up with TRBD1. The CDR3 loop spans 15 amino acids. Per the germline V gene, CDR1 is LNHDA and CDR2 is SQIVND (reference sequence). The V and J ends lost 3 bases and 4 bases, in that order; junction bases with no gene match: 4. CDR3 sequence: CASSIRDRSNEKLFF. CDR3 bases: TGTGCCAGTAGTATTCGGGACAGGAGTAATGAAAAACTGTTTTTT.